The subject of this entry is one T cell receptor (beta chain). Its antigen is not known. Sample time point: week 11, during vaccination. All doses held 300 ug of mutant IDH1 20-mer peptide, with topical imiquimod. The data belong to a study of a mutant IDH1 vaccine in newly diagnosed glioma. Study in general: Beforehand, treatment had been radiotherapy, temozolomide, or both; the majority received both.

The CDR3 loop spans 15 amino acids. Germline values: CDR1 LNHDA, CDR2 SQIVND (reference sequence). The junction had 1 base not matched to a gene; V was cut back by 6 bases and J by 1 base. Profiling relied on immunoSEQ multiplex PCR, and the TCRdb table lists in-frame clones only, not all of them. The repertoire holds about 130,000 clones, just under 80% seen once, with about 5.5% in the top ten. The clonotype comes from a man in his forties or fifties with glioma. The sample consisted of PBMCs, taken from a glioma patient whose treatment included an IDH1 peptide vaccine. The V gene is TRBV19, the J gene TRBJ2-1; 12 positions match TRBD2. CDR3 DNA: TGTGCCAGTAGACTAGCGGGAGGTTCCTACAATGAGCAGTTCTTC. Protein: CASRLAGGSYNEQFF.